This passage covers 14 T cell receptor beta chains from one sample sequenced in a study of tissue T cells after allogeneic stem cell transplantation. TCRdb keeps only in-frame clones here, not all; method: immunoSEQ multiplex PCR. The table has 5,500 to 7,500 clones, more than 45% seen once. Noted time point: mouse harvest day 7 after allogeneic transplant. Each mouse received 10^7 T-cell-depleted marrow cells plus 10^6 splenic CD5+ T cells by tail vein. The sample was lymph node tissue. These receptors were collected from a female BALB/c mouse given C57BL/6 T cells with graft-versus-host disease after an allogeneic hematopoietic cell transplant.

This clone rates as medium-sized. The listed genes are named as in mouse. The sequenced fragment ends 1 residue before the CDR3 boundary, so the rest is inferred from the germline J gene. The gene calls are TRBV13-2 and TRBJ2-3; D is possibly TRBD2 (7 bases). The length of the CDR3 is 15 residues. Germline values: CDR1 NNHNN, CDR2 SYGAGS (reference sequence). V was cut by 2 bases and J by 0 bases, with 10 bases left in between. The CDR3 loop is CASGDWGPSAETLYF. Partial CDR3 DNA: TGTGCCAGCGGTGACTGGGGGCCTAGTGCAGAAACGCTGTAT.

This clone turned up a few times. The gene names given are mouse names. The read falls 1 residue short of the CDR3 end, and the missing part is taken from the germline J gene. This sequence joins TRBV13-3 and TRBJ1-1; 10 bases line up with TRBD1. Germline lookup yields CDR1 NNHDY and CDR2 SYVADS. V shed 4 bases, J shed 1 base, and the junction held 1 base outside the gene matches. The CDR3 consists of 14 residues. Partial CDR3 DNA: TGTGCCAGCAGTCGGGACAGGGGAAACACAGAAGTCTTC. The encoded protein is CASSRDRGNTEVF. In full, the CDR3 is CASSRDRGNTEVFF.

On this clone itself: Gene labels here are mouse ones. The read ends 1 residue early relative to the CDR3; the germline J gene fills the gap. The chain employs TRBV29 and TRBJ2-7, with D possibly being TRBD1 or TRBD2 (5 bases each). The length of the CDR3 is 14 residues. Trimming stripped 5 bases from V and 0 bases from J, with 11 bases between. Germline CDR1 reads MSHET; CDR2 reads SYDVDS. This CDR3 is CASSRRGGSYEQYF. The CDR3 DNA, read in part, is TGTGCTAGCAGTCGACGGGGCGGCTCCTATGAACAGTAC.

This clone is categorized as medium-sized. Gene names and germline match the mouse. The read terminates 1 residue ahead of where the CDR3 ends, so the germline J gene completes it. The chain joins TRBV31 to TRBJ2-7, with D hard to call. CDR3 length equals 16 residues. V gave up 0 bases and J gave up 0 bases, with 15 bases separating them. Per the germline V gene, CDR1 is GKSSPN and CDR2 is SITVG. The CDR3 reads CAWSLARLRSSYEQYF. The DNA read from the CDR3 is TGTGCCTGGAGTCTAGCGCGGCTAAGGAGCTCCTATGAACAGTAC.

This clone was found once. Gene names refer to mouse genes. Read sequence stops 1 residue before the CDR3 end, and the germline J gene provides the missing end. The rearrangement joins TRBV4 to TRBJ2-5, with 7 positions matching TRBD1. The trim removed 5 bases at V and 6 bases at J, leaving 5 bases unmatched. Germline values: CDR1 LGHDT, CDR2 YNNKQL (reference sequence). This CDR3 comprises 13 residues. The sequenced part of the CDR3 DNA is TGTGCCAGCAGCCGACAGGGTGGGGACACCCAGTAC. Its protein product is CASSRQGGDTQY. In full, the CDR3 is CASSRQGGDTQYF.

This clone was seen more than once but under ten times. Mouse gene names apply. The CDR3 is cut off 1 residue early in the read; its end comes from the germline J gene. The chain is built from TRBV26 and TRBJ2-5, with 10 nucleotides matching TRBD1. Germline CDR1 KGHPV, CDR2 FQNQEV (reference sequence). The CDR3 consists of 14 residues. V trimming: 4 bases; J trimming: 5 bases; junction bases outside the gene matches: 3. The CDR3: CASSPGQGRDTQYF. Partial CDR3 DNA: TGTGCCAGCAGTCCGGGACAGGGGAGAGACACCCAGTAC.

With respect to this clone: Gene labels here are mouse ones. The CDR3 goes on 1 residue after the read ends, and that part is filled in from the germline J gene. The rearrangement uses TRBV1 and TRBJ1-1; 9 bases line up with TRBD1. CDR3 length: 16 amino acids. The V and J ends lost 2 bases and 0 bases, in that order; junction bases with no gene match: 4. Germline V lookup: CDR1 NSQYPW, CDR2 LRSPGD (reference sequence). CDR3 bases read: TGCACCTGCAGTGCAACCGGGACAGGGTCAAACACAGAAGTCTTC. Encoded protein: CTCSATGTGSNTEVF. The full CDR3 protein reads CTCSATGTGSNTEVFF. The variable domain in full, completed from reference TRBV1 and TRBJ1-1, reads VTLLEQNPRWRLVPRGQAVNLRCILKNSQYPWMSWYQQDLQKQLQWLFTLRSPGDKEVKSLPGADYLATRVTDTELRLQVANMSQGRTLYCTCSATGTGSNTEVFFGKGTRLTVV.

For this clone: The gene names given are mouse names. From the germline J gene comes the end of the CDR3, since the read stops 1 residue before it. The J gene is TRBJ2-7, the V gene TRBV24; no reliable D call. The CDR3 is 14 amino acids. V was trimmed by 2 bases and J by 0 bases, leaving 8 bases between them. Germline CDR1 and CDR2: KGHTA and FRNEEI. The CDR3 bases that were read are TGTGCCAGCAGTCTGCCGGGCAGCTCCTATGAACAGTAC. This encodes CASSLPGSSYEQY. The whole CDR3 sequence reads CASSLPGSSYEQYF.

For this clone: Gene labels here are mouse ones. The CDR3 end lies 1 residue beyond the end of the read and is filled in from the germline J gene. This chain links TRBV26 with TRBJ2-7, with 10 bases identical to TRBD1. The CDR3 covers 13 residues. Per the germline V gene, CDR1 is KGHPV and CDR2 is FQNQEV (reference sequence). The trim removed 4 bases at V and 7 bases at J, leaving 4 bases unmatched. The CDR3 loop is CASSRQGAREQYF. The CDR3 DNA, read in part, is TGTGCCAGCAGTCGACAGGGGGCGCGCGAACAGTAC. The variable domain in full, completed from reference TRBV26 and TRBJ2-7, reads NSKVIQTPRYLVKGQGQKAKMRCIPEKGHPVVFWYQQNKNNEFKFLINFQNQEVLQQIDMTEKRFSAECPSNSPCSLEIQSSEAGDSALYLCASSRQGAREQYFGPGTRLTVL.

This clone is medium-sized in the sample. Genes here carry mouse names. The chain's CDR3 is CAWSLDTQYF. Incomplete CDR3 DNA: TGTGCCTGGAGTCTCGACACCCAGTAC. The chain is built from TRBV31 and TRBJ2-5; no clear D gene. The CDR3 goes on 1 residue after the read ends, and that part is filled in from the germline J gene. Deletions cut 0 bases from V and 6 bases from J, with 1 base between. The length of the CDR3 is 10 residues. Germline-derived CDR1 and CDR2 are GKSSPN and SITVG.

About this clone: Gene and germline names: mouse. The DNA ends 1 residue before the CDR3 does, and the rest of the CDR3 is filled in from the germline J gene. The chain recombines TRBV26 with TRBJ1-2, with D perhaps TRBD1 (5 bases). V dropped 2 bases and J dropped 0 bases, with 7 bases sitting between them. The CDR3 consists of 14 residues. Germline V gene lookup returns CDR1 KGHPV and CDR2 FQNQEV (reference sequence). Partial CDR3 DNA: TGTGCCAGCAGTCTGGGACATGCAAACTCCGACTACACC. It encodes CASSLGHANSDYT. The entire CDR3 sequence reads CASSLGHANSDYTF.

This clone has only a few counts. Here the gene names and germline are mouse. The CDR3 extends 1 residue past the end of the read, so its final part is completed from the germline J gene. V usage is TRBV13-1 and J usage is TRBJ2-4, with D unclear. Trimming took 2 bases from V and 4 from J, leaving 11 bases between them. The CDR3 has 14 amino acids. CDR1 and CDR2 from the germline V gene are NSHNY and SYGAGN. The sequenced CDR3 bases are TGTGCCAGCAGTGAGCCGGGGAGAAAAAACACCTTGTAC. Amino acids: CASSEPGRKNTLY. The entire CDR3 sequence reads CASSEPGRKNTLYF.

Turning to this clone: Gene names follow the mouse nomenclature. CDR3 bases read: TGTGCCAGCGGTGATGCTGGACAGATTTCTGGAAATACGCTCTAT. Protein sequence: CASGDAGQISGNTLY. The full-length CDR3 reads as CASGDAGQISGNTLYF. The chain recombines TRBV13-2 with TRBJ1-3; a possible D gene is TRBD1 (6 bases). Read data end 1 residue before the CDR3 end; the end is taken from the germline J gene. V lost 0 bases and J 0 bases, leaving 10 bases between the germline ends. The CDR3 covers 16 residues. Germline loops: CDR1 NNHNN, CDR2 SYGAGS (reference sequence).

This clone was seen a few times. Genes and germline come from the mouse. The CDR3 is cut off 1 residue early in the read; its end comes from the germline J gene. The chain combines TRBV4 with TRBJ2-7; TRBD2 matches 12 bases. From germline, CDR1 is LGHDT and CDR2 YNNKQL (reference sequence). With 5 bases clipped from V and 2 bases from J, the junction kept 4 bases outside the gene matches. This CDR3 is 15 amino acids long. Partial CDR3 DNA: TGTGCCAGCAGCCCCGGGACTGGGGGGCCCTATGAACAGTAC. It translates to CASSPGTGGPYEQY. The entire CDR3 is CASSPGTGGPYEQYF.